The rows below give T cell receptor beta chains drawn from one sample of a study of T cell changes during pregnancy in multiple sclerosis. Profiled with immunoSEQ multiplex PCR; TCRdb holds only in-frame clones, not every one. This table has 77,000 or so clones, over 85% appearing once. Sample: peripheral blood, taken in the second trimester of pregnancy. The receptors stem from a female donor in good health, enrolled as a control in a pregnancy study. Each CDR3 is given with its conserved first and last residue. A D gene is named only where the DNA matches it firmly. Clone size is shown for a subset of rows, as once, few, many or a class of expanded clone.

D: TRBD2
J: TRBJ2-7
size: NA
V: TRBV10-3
CDR3: CAISVAGGPEQYF
DNA: TGTGCCATCAGTGTAGCGGGGGGGCCCGAGCAGTACTTC

D: NA
J: TRBJ2-2
size: NA
V: TRBV9
CDR3: CASSAPGQSNTGELFF
DNA: TGTGCCAGCAGCGCACCGGGACAATCTAACACCGGGGAGCTGTTTTTT

D: NA
J: TRBJ1-1
size: NA
V: TRBV19
CDR3: CASVLNTEAFF
DNA: TGTGCCAGTGTCCTTAACACTGAAGCTTTCTTT

D: TRBD1
J: TRBJ2-1
size: NA
V: TRBV9
CDR3: CASSVTGSMDEQFF
DNA: TGTGCCAGCAGCGTGACAGGGTCAATGGATGAGCAGTTCTTC

D: NA
J: TRBJ1-1
size: NA
V: TRBV21-1
CDR3: CASPKPGTARGGGTEAFF
DNA: TGTGCCAGCCCAAAACCCGGGACAGCGAGGGGTGGAGGCACTGAAGCTTTCTTT

D: TRBD1
J: TRBJ1-2
size: NA
V: TRBV30
CDR3: CAWTHRDREWKGYTF
DNA: TGTGCCTGGACTCATAGGGACAGGGAATGGAAGGGCTACACCTTC

D: TRBD1
J: TRBJ2-6
size: NA
V: TRBV7-2
CDR3: CASSLHGTGYSGANVLTF
DNA: TGTGCCAGCAGCCTACATGGGACAGGGTACTCTGGGGCCAACGTCCTGACTTTC

D: TRBD2
J: TRBJ2-1
size: NA
V: TRBV5-1
CDR3: CASSLDASGGYNEQFF
DNA: TGCGCCAGCAGCTTGGACGCTAGCGGGGGGTACAATGAGCAGTTCTTC

D: NA
J: TRBJ2-1
size: NA
V: TRBV19
CDR3: CASSKWSGLSSYNEQFF
DNA: TGTGCCAGTAGTAAGTGGTCAGGACTAAGCTCCTACAATGAGCAGTTCTTC

D: NA
J: TRBJ2-1
size: once
V: TRBV1
CDR3: CTSSRTGTPKYYNEQFF
DNA: TGCACCAGCAGCCGAACCGGGACACCCAAGTACTACAATGAGCAGTTCTTC

D: NA
J: TRBJ1-2
size: NA
V: TRBV6-5
CDR3: CASNSYGYTF
DNA: TGTGCCAGCAACAGTTATGGCTACACCTTC

D: NA
J: TRBJ2-5
size: NA
V: TRBV30
CDR3: CAWSVPRTTGVETQYF
DNA: TGTGCCTGGAGTGTACCGCGTACCACGGGGGTGGAGACCCAGTACTTC

D: NA
J: TRBJ1-6
size: NA
V: TRBV5-5
CDR3: CASSSTAAEPPLHF
DNA: TGTGCCAGCAGCTCCACCGCGGCGGAGCCACCCCTCCACTTT

D: NA
J: TRBJ1-6
size: NA
V: TRBV6-5
CDR3: CASSYSSTAPLHF
DNA: TGTGCCAGCAGTTACTCTAGTACGGCACCCCTCCACTTT

D: TRBD1
J: TRBJ2-7
size: NA
V: TRBV4-3
CDR3: CASSQARIRFGPGQGTPYEQYF
DNA: TGCGCCAGCAGCCAAGCTAGGATTCGGTTTGGTCCGGGACAGGGGACTCCCTACGAGCAGTACTTC

D: TRBD1
J: TRBJ2-7
size: NA
V: TRBV5-6
CDR3: CASTEPGQARYEQYF
DNA: TGTGCCAGCACCGAACCGGGACAGGCTCGGTACGAGCAGTACTTC

D: TRBD1
J: TRBJ1-1
size: NA
V: TRBV7-2
CDR3: CASSLGQGKTEAFF
DNA: TGTGCCAGCAGCTTAGGACAGGGAAAGACTGAAGCTTTCTTT

D: TRBD1
J: TRBJ1-5
size: NA
V: TRBV4-2
CDR3: CASSQVDRDNQPQHF
DNA: TGTGCCAGCAGCCAGGTGGACAGGGACAATCAGCCCCAGCATTTT

D: NA
J: TRBJ1-4
size: NA
V: TRBV15
CDR3: CATSSLGGQGEKLFF
DNA: TGTGCCACCAGCTCTTTGGGGGGGCAGGGAGAAAAACTGTTTTTT

D: NA
J: TRBJ1-1
size: NA
V: TRBV15
CDR3: CATSRKTAEAFF
DNA: TGTGCCACCAGCAGAAAGACAGCCGAAGCTTTCTTT

D: NA
J: TRBJ1-2
size: NA
V: TRBV11-2
CDR3: CASSHQLGAGYGYTF
DNA: TGTGCCAGCAGTCATCAGCTGGGGGCAGGCTATGGCTACACCTTC

D: NA
J: TRBJ1-6
size: NA
V: TRBV2
CDR3: CASSDGSLSRRANNSPLHF
DNA: TGTGCCAGCAGTGACGGATCGCTCTCCCGCAGGGCGAATAATTCACCCCTCCACTTT

D: NA
J: TRBJ2-1
size: NA
V: TRBV19
CDR3: CASSPMTAPSYNEQFF
DNA: TGTGCCAGTAGTCCTATGACAGCCCCGTCCTACAATGAGCAGTTCTTC

D: NA
J: TRBJ2-5
size: once
V: TRBV6-6
CDR3: CASIGRQPQSGETQYF
DNA: TGTGCCAGCATAGGCCGACAGCCACAAAGTGGGGAGACCCAGTACTTC

D: TRBD2
J: TRBJ2-5
size: NA
V: TRBV7-8
CDR3: CASSRSFSGETQYF
DNA: TGTGCCAGCAGCCGTAGTTTTAGCGGGGAGACCCAGTACTTC

D: NA
J: TRBJ2-5
size: NA
V: TRBV5-6
CDR3: CASSDTGIQETQYF
DNA: TGTGCCAGCAGCGATACAGGGATACAAGAGACCCAGTACTTC

D: TRBD1
J: TRBJ1-1
size: NA
V: TRBV7-2
CDR3: CASCYGQGFTEAFF
DNA: TGTGCCAGCTGTTATGGACAGGGGTTCACTGAAGCTTTCTTT